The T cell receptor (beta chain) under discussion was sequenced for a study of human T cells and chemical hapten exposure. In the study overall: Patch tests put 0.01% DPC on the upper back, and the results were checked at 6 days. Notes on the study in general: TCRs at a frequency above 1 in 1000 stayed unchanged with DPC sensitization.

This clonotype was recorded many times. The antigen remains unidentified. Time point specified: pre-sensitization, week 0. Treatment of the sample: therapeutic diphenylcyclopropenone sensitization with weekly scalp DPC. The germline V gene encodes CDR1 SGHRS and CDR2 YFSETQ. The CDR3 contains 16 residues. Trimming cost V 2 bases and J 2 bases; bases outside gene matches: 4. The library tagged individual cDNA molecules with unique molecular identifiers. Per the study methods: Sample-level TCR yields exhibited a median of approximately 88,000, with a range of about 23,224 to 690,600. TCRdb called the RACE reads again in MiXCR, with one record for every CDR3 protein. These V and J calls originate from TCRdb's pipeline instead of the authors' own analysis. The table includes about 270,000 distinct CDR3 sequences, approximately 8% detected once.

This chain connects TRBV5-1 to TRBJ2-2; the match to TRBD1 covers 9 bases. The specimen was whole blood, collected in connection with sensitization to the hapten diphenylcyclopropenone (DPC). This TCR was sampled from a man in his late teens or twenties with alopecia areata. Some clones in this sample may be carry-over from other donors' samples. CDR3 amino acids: CASSFSGQGNTGELFF. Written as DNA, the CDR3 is TGCGCCAGCAGCTTTTCGGGACAGGGAAACACCGGGGAGCTGTTTTTT.